The 14 T cell receptor beta chains given below trace back to one sample, sequenced in a study of OX40 agonist ivuxolimab in advanced cancers. Libraries were made using the immunoSEQ multiplex PCR assay. Here the immuneACCESS table is served through TCRdb, limited to in-frame sequences with V and J called. Missing clones are a known gap in these copies; in checked studies unresolved V genes cover under half, and the rest lacks a known reason. The sample yields roughly 76,000 clones; 88% were counted once. The ten largest clones take up around 4.1% of the sample. The specimen comprised CD4+ or CD8+ T cells sorted from blood, sampled in a trial of the OX40 agonist ivuxolimab. These receptors were taken from an adult with an advanced solid tumor such as melanoma, head and neck, liver or kidney cancer.

The chain links TRBV20-1 to TRBJ2-1; tentatively, D is TRBD2 (5 bases). Germline V gene data show CDR1 as DFQATT and CDR2 as SNEGSKA (reference sequence). V lost 6 bases, J lost 9 bases, and 12 bases lay in between. This CDR3 region has 11 residues. For the CDR3, the DNA is TGCAGTGCCGGAGTTCGGGGTGAGCAGTTCTTC. Amino acids: CSAGVRGEQFF.

This clone was counted a single time. The chain uses TRBV19 and TRBJ2-2, with D unresolved. With 1 base removed from V and 2 bases from J, the gap between germline ends came to 2 bases. The germline V gene has CDR1 LNHDA and CDR2 SQIVND (reference sequence). There are 13 residues in the CDR3. The CDR3 sequence: CASSIANTGELFF. Written as DNA, the CDR3 is TGTGCCAGTAGTATAGCCAACACCGGGGAGCTGTTTTTT.

The chain links TRBV5-1 to TRBJ1-5; D remains ambiguous. The ends were cut back, 4 bases at V and 2 bases at J, with 10 bases in the middle. CDR3 size: 14 residues. CDR1 and CDR2 from the germline V gene are SGHRS and YFSETQ. CDR3 sequence: CASSPTRGNQPQHF. CDR3 nucleotides: TGCGCCAGCAGCCCAACAAGGGGCAATCAGCCCCAGCATTTT.

This sequence joins TRBV11-2 and TRBJ2-7; 10 bases align to TRBD2. The length of the CDR3 is 15 residues. The V and J ends lost 5 bases and 1 base, in that order; junction bases with no gene match: 5. Germline loops: CDR1 SGHAT, CDR2 FQNNGV. The CDR3 bases are TGTGCCAGCAGCGAGGGACTAGCGTCTTCCTACGAGCAGTACTTC. Translating gives CASSEGLASSYEQYF.

This chain joins TRBV21-1 and TRBJ1-5. TRBV21-1 is annotated as a pseudogene. The CDR3 sequence is 15 residues long. This CDR3 is CASRHWPHSNQPQHF. Here the CDR3 DNA reads TGTGCCAGCAGGCACTGGCCGCATAGCAATCAGCCCCAGCATTTT.

This chain links TRBV2 with TRBJ2-3, with TRBD2 identical over 11 bases. The CDR3 consists of 15 residues. CDR1 and CDR2 (germline): SNHLY, FYNNEI. V trimming: 7 bases; J trimming: 6 bases; junction bases outside the gene matches: 9. The CDR3: CASTQTSGNGDTQYF. The CDR3 DNA is TGTGCCAGCACTCAGACTAGCGGGAATGGTGATACGCAGTATTTT.

The chain recombines TRBV7-8 with TRBJ2-3; 7 bases align to TRBD2. Germline trimming cut 1 base from V and 5 bases from J; bases unmatched to any gene: 3. The V gene's germline CDR1 is SGHVS and CDR2 FQNEAQ. CDR3 size: 14 residues. CDR3 bases: TGTGCCAGCAGCTTAGGAATAGCGGGAGATACGCAGTATTTT. It codes for CASSLGIAGDTQYF.

This chain uses TRBV5-1 with TRBJ2-1; unclear D gene. The germline V and J ends were trimmed by 1 base and 5 bases, with 7 bases remaining between them. CDR1 is SGHRS, CDR2 YFSETQ, per germline. CDR3 length: 13 amino acids. CDR3 DNA: TGCGCCAGCAGCTTGCAGGTAGACAATGAGCAGTTCTTC. This encodes CASSLQVDNEQFF. Using reference TRBV5-1 and TRBJ2-1 for the parts outside the CDR3, the full variable domain is KAGVTQTPRYLIKTRGQQVTLSCSPISGHRSVSWYQQTPGQGLQFLFEYFSETQRNKGNFPGRFSGRQFSNSRSEMNVSTLELGDSALYLCASSLQVDNEQFFGPGTRLTVL.

V usage is TRBV7-8 and J usage is TRBJ2-1; 15 bases align to TRBD2. Germline assignment: CDR1 SGHVS and CDR2 FQNEAQ. Trimming removed 3 bases from V and 9 bases from J; junction bases left unmatched: 6. The CDR3 consists of 16 residues. The CDR3 region has the DNA TGTGCCAGCAGCTTCGGACTAGCGGGAGGGCTACGTGAGCAGTTCTTC. This encodes CASSFGLAGGLREQFF. The full variable domain, in which reference TRBV7-8 and TRBJ2-1 provide the parts outside the CDR3, is GAGVSQSPRYKVAKRGQDVALRCDPISGHVSLFWYQQALGQGPEFLTYFQNEAQLDKSGLPSDRFFAERPEGSVSTLKIQRTQQEDSAVYLCASSFGLAGGLREQFFGPGTRLTVL.

The CDR3, as DNA: TGTGCCAGCAGCCCGCTAGCGGGATCCATCGAGCAGTACTTC. This translates into CASSPLAGSIEQYF. This rearrangement joins TRBV11-2 to TRBJ2-7; the match to TRBD2 covers 9 bases. Germline CDR1 reads SGHAT; CDR2 reads FQNNGV. The V and J ends lost 5 bases and 6 bases, in that order; junction bases with no gene match: 8. CDR3 length equals 14 residues. Drawing the rest from reference TRBV11-2 and TRBJ2-7, the complete variable domain is EAGVAQSPRYKIIEKRQSVAFWCNPISGHATLYWYQQILGQGPKLLIQFQNNGVVDDSQLPKDRFSAERLKGVDSTLKIQPAKLEDSAVYLCASSPLAGSIEQYFGPGTRLTVT.

This clone came up a few times. This rearrangement joins TRBV5-1 to TRBJ1-2, with D possibly being TRBD1 (6 bases). In germline, CDR1 is SGHRS, CDR2 YFSETQ. This CDR3 has 14 amino acids. Trimming took 1 base from V and 6 from J, leaving 13 bases between them. CDR3 coding DNA: TGCGCCAGCAGCTTGAATTCAGGGGATGATGGCTACACCTTC. Residues: CASSLNSGDDGYTF.

J is TRBJ2-1 and V is TRBV7-3; 10 bases are a match to TRBD2. The V segment lost 5 bases and the J segment 7 bases; nucleotides outside the gene matches: 11. The CDR3 has 16 residues. Germline V lookup: CDR1 SGHTA, CDR2 FQGTGA. CDR3: CASSTLAGGPLNEQFF. CDR3 sequence (DNA): TGTGCCAGCAGCACTTTAGCGGGAGGACCCCTTAATGAGCAGTTCTTC.

The CDR3 sequence: CASSLSGDSYNEQFF. The CDR3 nucleotides read TGTGCCAGCAGCTTGAGTGGGGATAGCTACAATGAGCAGTTCTTC. The gene calls are TRBV7-2 and TRBJ2-1, with no clear D. Germline assignment: CDR1 SGHTA and CDR2 FQGNSA. The V gene lost 3 bases and the J gene lost 3 bases, with 12 bases spanning the gap. The CDR3 has 15 residues.

The chain employs TRBV5-5 and TRBJ2-7; unclear D gene. The CDR3 has 12 residues. From germline, CDR1 is SGHKS and CDR2 YYEKEE (reference sequence). Trimming stripped 4 bases from V and 0 bases from J, with 5 bases between. As DNA, the CDR3 is TGTGCCAGCAGCCCTAGCTCCTACGAGCAGTACTTC. Translated: CASSPSSYEQYF.